The next 30 T cell receptor beta chains were all read from a single sample in a study of blood T cell repertoires in COVID-19. Profiling relied on immunoSEQ multiplex PCR, and the TCRdb table lists in-frame clones only, not all of them. The table records about 170,000 clones, almost 85% of them present only once. Sequencing used peripheral blood. The receptors originated from a man in his forties who had recovered from COVID-19.

The CDR3 coding sequence is TGTGCCAGCAGTTTCCGCCCCACAGGCTCGTTAGCCAAAAACATTCAGTACTTC. It specifies CASSFRPTGSLAKNIQYF. The chain recombines TRBV27 with TRBJ2-4; the D gene is possibly TRBD1 (5 bases). Trimming took 3 bases from V and 0 from J, leaving 18 bases between them. Germline CDR1 MNHEY, CDR2 SMNVEV (reference sequence). The CDR3 is made up of 18 amino acids.

This clone was found many times. The chain is built from TRBV4-3 and TRBJ2-1; TRBD1 is a possible D gene (6 bases). The V and J ends lost 1 base and 0 bases respectively, with 7 bases between them. The CDR3 spans 15 residues. Germline CDR1 is LGHNA and CDR2 is YSLEER. CDR3 sequence reads: CASSQGQVSYNEQFF. In nucleotides, the CDR3 is TGCGCCAGCAGCCAAGGACAGGTCTCCTACAATGAGCAGTTCTTC.

The CDR3 is CASSHGASSGNTIYF. The CDR3 nucleotides read TGTGCCAGCAGCCACGGTGCGAGCTCTGGAAACACCATATATTTT. V and J are TRBV7-2 and TRBJ1-3; D remains ambiguous. The CDR3 sequence is 15 residues long. The V end lost 5 bases, the J end lost 0 bases, and 11 bases lay between the germline ends. The V gene's germline CDR1 is SGHTA and CDR2 FQGNSA.

The CDR3 loop reads CASSGSGKLFF. In DNA form, the CDR3 reads TGTGCCAGCAGTGGGTCAGGAAAACTGTTTTTT. The V gene is TRBV2, the J gene TRBJ1-4, with D uncertain. From germline, CDR1 is SNHLY and CDR2 FYNNEI. V lost 4 bases to trimming and J lost 10 bases, with 7 bases between them. The CDR3 is made up of 11 amino acids.

For this clone: One junction end disagrees with the germline gene, perhaps due to a read error. This chain links TRBV30 with TRBJ2-5; 9 bases are a match to TRBD2. Germline V lookup: CDR1 GTSNPN, CDR2 SVGIG (reference sequence). The CDR3 is 17 amino acids. CDR3 amino acids: CAWCVQGAGGPFGTQYF. The CDR3 DNA reads TGTGCCTGGTGTGTACAAGGGGCGGGGGGGCCTTTCGGGACCCAGTACTTC.

The V and J genes are TRBV27 and TRBJ2-1; perhaps TRBD1 as D (8 bases). The ends were cut back, 0 bases at V and 4 bases at J, with 19 bases in the middle. Germline V gives CDR1 MNHEY, CDR2 SMNVEV (reference sequence). This CDR3 contains 18 residues. The CDR3 reads CASSLSRAYRGGYNEQFF. The CDR3 coding sequence is TGTGCCAGCAGTTTATCGCGGGCCTACAGGGGGGGATACAATGAGCAGTTCTTC.

The chain couples TRBV28 to TRBJ1-2; TRBD1 is a possible D gene (6 bases). V lost 6 bases and J 3 bases, leaving 11 bases between the germline ends. The CDR3 covers 13 residues. From germline, CDR1 is MDHEN and CDR2 SYDVKM. CDR3 protein: CASRRTVYYGYTF. The CDR3 bases are TGTGCCAGCAGACGGACAGTCTACTATGGCTACACCTTC.

The chain carries TRBV27 and TRBJ2-3, with 7 bases fitting TRBD2. The germline V gene encodes CDR1 MNHEY and CDR2 SMNVEV (reference sequence). The CDR3 loop spans 17 amino acids. V shed 5 bases, J shed 0 bases, and the junction held 11 bases outside the gene matches. The CDR3 is CASSRLGGTISTDTQYF. CDR3 coding DNA: TGTGCCAGCAGTCGTCTCGGGGGGACCATAAGCACAGATACGCAGTATTTT.

The gene calls are TRBV11-3 and TRBJ1-3; the D gene is possibly TRBD1 (6 bases). The CDR3 spans 14 residues. Germline V CDR1 and CDR2: SGHNT, YENEEA. V dropped 5 bases and J dropped 0 bases, with 8 bases sitting between them. The CDR3 DNA follows: TGTGCCAGCAGCCTGGACAGCTCTGGAAACACCATATATTTT. Encoded protein: CASSLDSSGNTIYF.

The chain links TRBV27 to TRBJ2-1; 9 positions agree with TRBD1. Germline V gene data show CDR1 as MNHEY and CDR2 as SMNVEV (reference sequence). The junction had 0 bases not matched to a gene; V was cut back by 6 bases and J by 0 bases. CDR3 length equals 14 residues. The CDR3 DNA sequence: TGTGCCAGCAGGACAGGGGGCTCCTACAATGAGCAGTTCTTC. Protein product: CASRTGGSYNEQFF.

The rearrangement links TRBV11-1 to TRBJ1-2; D perhaps matches TRBD1 (5 bases). V lost 2 bases and J lost 8, with 12 bases in between. This CDR3 has 13 amino acids. Germline V gives CDR1 SGHAT, CDR2 FQDESV (reference sequence). CDR3 sequence (DNA): TGTGCCAGCAGCTTAAACAGGTTTGAAGGCTACACCTTC. Translated, it gives CASSLNRFEGYTF.

This clone came up a few times. The chain recombines TRBV4-2 with TRBJ1-4, with D uncertain. The V gene lost 4 bases and the J gene lost 5 bases, with 17 bases spanning the gap. This CDR3 spans 16 amino acids. Germline CDR1 is LGHNA and CDR2 is YNFKEQ. CDR3 coding DNA: TGTGCCAGCAGCCCCCAGGCCGGCTCAGAAAATGAAAAACTGTTTTTT. Translation: CASSPQAGSENEKLFF.

The genes are TRBV6-5 and TRBJ1-1; 10 bases map to TRBD1. Germline CDR1 and CDR2: MNHEY and SVGAGI. The CDR3 has 14 residues. With 6 bases clipped from V and 3 bases from J, the junction kept 4 bases outside the gene matches. In DNA form, the CDR3 reads TGTGCCAGCAGCCAGACAGGGGGCCACACTGAAGCTTTCTTT. Encoded protein: CASSQTGGHTEAFF.

This clone was counted between two and nine times. The genes are TRBV11-3 and TRBJ2-7; 10 bases map to TRBD1. There are 15 residues in the CDR3. V shed 4 bases and J 0 bases; nucleotides not matched to a gene: 3. Germline V CDR1 and CDR2: SGHNT, YENEEA. CDR3 in DNA: TGTGCCAGCAGCTCGGGACAGGGGAGCTCCTACGAGCAGTACTTC. Translation: CASSSGQGSSYEQYF. Looking up the rest from reference TRBV11-3 and TRBJ2-7 gives the full variable domain: EAGVVQSPRYKIIEKKQPVAFWCNPISGHNTLYWYLQNLGQGPELLIRYENEEAVDDSQLPKDRFSAERLKGVDSTLKIQPAELGDSAVYLCASSSGQGSSYEQYFGPGTRLTVT.

V usage is TRBV7-8 and J usage is TRBJ2-2; D gene uncertain. Trimming pared 1 base from V and 7 bases from J, leaving 7 bases between. The CDR3 runs 13 residues. Germline V lookup: CDR1 SGHVS, CDR2 FQNEAQ. As DNA, the CDR3 is TGTGCCAGCAGCTTAGTGACTCACGGGGAGCTGTTTTTT. Its translation: CASSLVTHGELFF.

The chain links TRBV11-1 to TRBJ2-1; TRBD2 matches at 12 bases. Unmatched junction bases numbered 9, after V lost 5 bases and J lost 7 bases. CDR1 and CDR2 (germline): SGHAT, FQDESV (reference sequence). The CDR3 covers 16 residues. CDR3 DNA: TGTGCCAGCAGCGGGCCGCGGCTAGCGGGAGGGAATGAGCAGTTCTTC. It codes for CASSGPRLAGGNEQFF. The entire variable domain, with the rest obtained from reference TRBV11-1 and TRBJ2-1, is as follows: EAEVAQSPRYKITEKSQAVAFWCDPISGHATLYWYRQILGQGPELLVQFQDESVVDDSQLPKDRFSAERLKGVDSTLKIQPAELGDSAMYLCASSGPRLAGGNEQFFGPGTRLTVL.

The rearrangement uses TRBV4-3 and TRBJ2-2, with D possibly TRBD2 on 6 matching bases. Germline V gene data show CDR1 as LGHNA and CDR2 as YSLEER. The CDR3 contains 14 residues. V was pared by 4 bases and J by 5 bases, with 11 bases between. CDR3 sequence (DNA): TGCGCCAGCAGCCCCCAACGGGGGACCGGGGAGCTGTTTTTT. It codes for CASSPQRGTGELFF.

By sample fraction, this clone is medium-sized. The chain couples TRBV29-1 to TRBJ1-1; D unresolved. Germline-derived CDR1 and CDR2 are SQVTM and ANQGSEA. The CDR3 sequence is 13 residues long. With 5 bases removed from V and 1 base from J, the gap between germline ends came to 11 bases. CDR3 bases: TGCAGCGTTAGCGGGGTCCCGAACACTGAAGCTTTCTTT. Protein product: CSVSGVPNTEAFF. Based on the CDR3 plus reference TRBV29-1 and TRBJ1-1, the full variable domain is SAVISQKPSRDICQRGTSLTIQCQVDSQVTMMFWYRQQPGQSLTLIATANQGSEATYESGFVIDKFPISRPNLTFSTLTVSNMSPEDSSIYLCSVSGVPNTEAFFGQGTRLTVV.

The chain uses TRBV7-3 and TRBJ2-1; weak D call: TRBD2 (7 bases). CDR1 is SGHTA and CDR2 is FQGTGA in the germline V gene. V was cut by 5 bases and J by 8 bases, with 19 bases left in between. The CDR3 loop spans 15 amino acids. CDR3: CASSPGGLGGDEQFF. CDR3 DNA: TGTGCCAGCAGCCCCGGAGGGCTAGGGGGGGATGAGCAGTTCTTC.

The chain combines TRBV6-1 with TRBJ2-3, with unresolved D. CDR3 size: 15 residues. Germline lookup yields CDR1 MNHNS and CDR2 SASEGT. V lost 2 bases and J 0 bases, leaving 9 bases between the germline ends. The CDR3 DNA reads as TGTGCCAGCAGTGAATCCCTACCTAGCACAGATACGCAGTATTTT. Its protein is CASSESLPSTDTQYF.

The chain has TRBV2 and TRBJ2-5; 14 bases match TRBD2. V gave up 6 bases and J gave up 5 bases; unmatched junction bases: 5. CDR3 length equals 15 residues. The V gene's germline CDR1 is SNHLY and CDR2 FYNNEI. As DNA, the CDR3 is TGTGCCAGCAGCGGGACTAGCGGGAGTGGGGAGACCCAGTACTTC. It specifies CASSGTSGSGETQYF.

This clone showed up just a few times. V usage is TRBV14 and J usage is TRBJ1-5; D may be TRBD1 (6 bases). There are 13 residues in the CDR3. Deletions cut 6 bases from V and 7 bases from J, with 13 bases between. The V gene's germline CDR1 is SGHDN and CDR2 FVKESK. For the CDR3, the DNA is TGTGCCAGCAGACCAGGGGTAGGGCAGCCCCAGCATTTT. This sequence encodes CASRPGVGQPQHF.

V gene TRBV15 combines with J gene TRBJ2-1; 8 bases agree with TRBD2. This CDR3 has 14 residues. Germline CDR1 reads LNHNV; CDR2 reads YYDKDF (reference sequence). J lost 9 bases, V lost 0 bases, and 4 bases had no gene match. CDR3 sequence: CATSRDLAGGEQFF. The CDR3 DNA follows: TGTGCCACCAGCAGAGATCTGGCGGGAGGTGAGCAGTTCTTC.

This sequence joins TRBV6-6 and TRBJ2-5; D might be TRBD1 (6 bases). With 6 bases removed from V and 2 bases from J, the gap between germline ends came to 16 bases. Germline CDR1 and CDR2: MNHNY and SVGAGI (reference sequence). The CDR3 length is 15 residues. The CDR3 DNA follows: TGTGCCAGCAGCAGAAACAGGGATTTTCAAGAGACCCAGTACTTC. It yields the protein CASSRNRDFQETQYF.

This rearrangement joins TRBV12-5 to TRBJ1-3; no definite D call. This CDR3 has 17 amino acids. Trimming took 3 bases from V and 3 from J, leaving 18 bases between them. The germline gives CDR1 LGHNT, CDR2 FRNRAP. The CDR3 nucleotides read TGTGCTAGTGGTTTACCCTACCCCGACGGGAATGGAAACACCATATATTTT. Translated, it gives CASGLPYPDGNGNTIYF.

CDR3 in DNA: TGTGCCAGTAGTCCCTCCCCCCGGGGGGCCGGTGATACGCAGTATTTT. Amino acid sequence: CASSPSPRGAGDTQYF. This chain joins TRBV19 and TRBJ2-3; tentatively, D is TRBD2 (7 bases). V gave up 5 bases and J gave up 6 bases, with 21 bases separating them. The CDR3 contains 16 residues. The germline gives CDR1 LNHDA, CDR2 SQIVND (reference sequence).

V gene TRBV6-6 combines with J gene TRBJ2-7; maybe TRBD1 (6 bases). V gave up 2 bases and J gave up 2 bases, with 7 bases separating them. The germline V gene encodes CDR1 MNHNY and CDR2 SVGAGI (reference sequence). CDR3 length equals 13 residues. The CDR3 reads CASSYGDTYEQYF. CDR3 bases: TGTGCCAGCAGTTACGGGGACACCTACGAGCAGTACTTC.

The chain combines TRBV28 with TRBJ2-1; maybe TRBD1 (5 bases). Germline V CDR1 and CDR2: MDHEN, SYDVKM. The CDR3 covers 12 residues. Trimming shortened V by 4 bases and J by 7 bases, and 8 bases separated the two germline ends. This CDR3 is CASSSRVNEQFF. CDR3 DNA: TGTGCCAGCAGTTCCAGGGTTAATGAGCAGTTCTTC.

V and J are TRBV27 and TRBJ2-6, with 9 bases lining up with TRBD1. With V trimmed by 6 bases and J by 0 bases, 6 bases remained unmatched. The CDR3 is 17 residues long. Germline V CDR1 and CDR2: MNHEY, SMNVEV (reference sequence). The CDR3 region is CASSPDRGASGANVLTF. The CDR3 DNA is TGTGCCAGCAGCCCGGACAGGGGAGCCTCTGGGGCCAACGTCCTGACTTTC.

This clone was found a few times. The genes are TRBV3-1 (or the pseudogene TRBV3-2) and TRBJ1-6; D is perhaps TRBD1 (5 bases). Trimming took 3 bases from V and 7 from J, leaving 10 bases between them. Germline CDR1 and CDR2: LGHDT and YNNKEL (reference sequence). CDR3 length: 14 residues. The CDR3 bases are TGTGCCAGCAGCCAGGGACGGGGGAATTCACCCCTCCACTTT. Translation: CASSQGRGNSPLHF.